This section outlines one T cell receptor (beta chain) sequence together with its context. The CDR3 consists of 15 residues. From germline, CDR1 is SNHLY and CDR2 FYNNEI. V was shortened by 5 bases and J by 6 bases, with 14 bases between the two germline ends. The data were taken from a study of control samples from healthy donors and cancer patients. Using immunoSEQ multiplex PCR, the repertoire was profiled, and TCRdb retains in-frame clones only, with some absent. The sample has 90,000 to 100,000 clones; about 85% are singletons. Sequenced input: blood. This TCR was sampled from a woman between 70 and 85 years old in good health. The chain links TRBV2 to TRBJ1-6, with TRBD1 as a possible D gene (5 bases). DNA for the CDR3: TGTGCCAGCAGTTCGTCCGGGACTTTTAATTCACCCCTCCACTTT. This gives the protein CASSSSGTFNSPLHF. The full variable domain, in which reference TRBV2 and TRBJ1-6 provide the parts outside the CDR3, is EPEVTQTPSHQVTQMGQEVILRCVPISNHLYFYWYRQILGQKVEFLVSFYNNEISEKSEIFDDQFSVERPDGSNFTLKIRSTKLEDSAMYFCASSSSGTFNSPLHFGNGTRLTVT.